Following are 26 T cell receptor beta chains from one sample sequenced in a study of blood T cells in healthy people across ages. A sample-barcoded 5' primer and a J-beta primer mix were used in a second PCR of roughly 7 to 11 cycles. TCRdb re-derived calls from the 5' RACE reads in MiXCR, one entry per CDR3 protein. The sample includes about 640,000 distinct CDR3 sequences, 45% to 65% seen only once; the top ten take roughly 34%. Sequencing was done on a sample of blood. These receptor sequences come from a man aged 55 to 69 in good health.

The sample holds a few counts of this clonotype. CDR3 sequence reads: CASSAGLYNSYEQYF. The CDR3 DNA reads TGCGCCAGCAGCGCGGGACTTTACAACTCCTACGAGCAGTACTTC. This chain links TRBV5-1 with TRBJ2-7, with D maybe TRBD2 (6 bases). This CDR3 region has 15 residues. Germline assignment: CDR1 SGHRS and CDR2 YFSETQ. The V end lost 4 bases, the J end lost 0 bases, and 14 bases lay between the germline ends.

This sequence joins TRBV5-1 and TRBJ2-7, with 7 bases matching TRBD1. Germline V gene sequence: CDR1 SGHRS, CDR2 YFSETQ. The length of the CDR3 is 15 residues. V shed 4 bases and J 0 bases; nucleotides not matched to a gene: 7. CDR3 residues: CASSRDSPFSYEQYF. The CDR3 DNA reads TGCGCCAGCAGCCGGGACAGCCCTTTCTCCTACGAGCAGTACTTC. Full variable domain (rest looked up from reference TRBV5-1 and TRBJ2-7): KAGVTQTPRYLIKTRGQQVTLSCSPISGHRSVSWYQQTPGQGLQFLFEYFSETQRNKGNFPGRFSGRQFSNSRSEMNVSTLELGDSALYLCASSRDSPFSYEQYFGPGTRLTVT.

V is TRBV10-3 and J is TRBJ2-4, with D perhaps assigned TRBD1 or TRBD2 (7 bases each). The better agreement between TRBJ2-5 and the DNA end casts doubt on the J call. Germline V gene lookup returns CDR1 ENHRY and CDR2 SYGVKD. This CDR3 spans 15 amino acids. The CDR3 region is CASGPGGGLQETQYF. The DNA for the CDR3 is TGTGCCAGCGGGCCAGGGGGGGGACTCCAAGAGACCCAGTACTTC.

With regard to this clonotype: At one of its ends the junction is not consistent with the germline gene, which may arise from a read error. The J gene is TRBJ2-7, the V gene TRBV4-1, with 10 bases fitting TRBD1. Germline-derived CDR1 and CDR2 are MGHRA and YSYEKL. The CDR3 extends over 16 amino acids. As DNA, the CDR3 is TGCGCCAGCAGCGAAGATGCGGGACAGGGGACTTACGAGCAGTACTTC. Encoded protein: CASSEDAGQGTYEQYF.

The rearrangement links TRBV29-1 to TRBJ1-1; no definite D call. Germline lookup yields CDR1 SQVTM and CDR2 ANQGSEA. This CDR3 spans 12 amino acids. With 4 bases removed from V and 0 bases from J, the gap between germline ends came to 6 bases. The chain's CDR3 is CSVGSMNTEAFF. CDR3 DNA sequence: TGCAGCGTTGGAAGCATGAACACTGAAGCTTTCTTT.

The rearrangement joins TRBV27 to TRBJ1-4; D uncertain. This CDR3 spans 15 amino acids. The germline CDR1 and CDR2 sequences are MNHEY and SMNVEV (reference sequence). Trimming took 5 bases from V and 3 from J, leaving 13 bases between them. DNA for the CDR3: TGTGCCAGCAGTCCTCAGGTGGAGGCTAATGAAAAACTGTTTTTT. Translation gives CASSPQVEANEKLFF.

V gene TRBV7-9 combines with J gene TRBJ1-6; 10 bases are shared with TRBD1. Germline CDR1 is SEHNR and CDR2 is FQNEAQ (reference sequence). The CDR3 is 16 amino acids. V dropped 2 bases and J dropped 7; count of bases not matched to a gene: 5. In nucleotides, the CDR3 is TGTGCCAGCAGCTTACGGCCGGGACAGGGGAATTCACCCCTCCACTTT. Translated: CASSLRPGQGNSPLHF. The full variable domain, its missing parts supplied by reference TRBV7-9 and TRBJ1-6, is DTGVSQNPRHKITKRGQNVTFRCDPISEHNRLYWYRQTLGQGPEFLTYFQNEAQLEKSRLLSDRFSAERPKGSFSTLEIQRTEQGDSAMYLCASSLRPGQGNSPLHFGNGTRLTVT.

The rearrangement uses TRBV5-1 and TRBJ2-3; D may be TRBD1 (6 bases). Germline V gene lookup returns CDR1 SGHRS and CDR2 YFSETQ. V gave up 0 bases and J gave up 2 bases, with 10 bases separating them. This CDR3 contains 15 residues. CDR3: CASSLEDRDTDTQYF. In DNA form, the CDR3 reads TGCGCCAGCAGCTTGGAGGACAGAGACACAGATACGCAGTATTTT.

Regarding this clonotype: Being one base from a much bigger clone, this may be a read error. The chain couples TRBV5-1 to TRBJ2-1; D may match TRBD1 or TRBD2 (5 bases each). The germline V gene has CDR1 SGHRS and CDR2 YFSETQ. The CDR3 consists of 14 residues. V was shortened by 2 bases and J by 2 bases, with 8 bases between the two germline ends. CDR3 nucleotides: TGCGCCAGCAGCTTCGGGGACCCCTACAATGAGCAGTTCTTC. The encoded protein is CASSFGDPYNEQFF.

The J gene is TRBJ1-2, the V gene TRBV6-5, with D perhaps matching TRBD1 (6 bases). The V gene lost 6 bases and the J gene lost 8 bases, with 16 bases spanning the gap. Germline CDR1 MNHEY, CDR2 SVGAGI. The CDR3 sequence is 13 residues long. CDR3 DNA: TGTGCCAGCAGAAAGGGGGGCGTGGGAGGCTACACCTTC. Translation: CASRKGGVGGYTF.

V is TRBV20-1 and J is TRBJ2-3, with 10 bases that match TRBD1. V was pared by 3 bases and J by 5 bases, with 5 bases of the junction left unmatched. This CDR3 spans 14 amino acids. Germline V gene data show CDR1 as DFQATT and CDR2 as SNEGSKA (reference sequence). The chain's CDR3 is CSASKGQGLDTQYF. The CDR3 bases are TGCAGTGCTAGTAAGGGACAGGGGCTAGATACGCAGTATTTT.

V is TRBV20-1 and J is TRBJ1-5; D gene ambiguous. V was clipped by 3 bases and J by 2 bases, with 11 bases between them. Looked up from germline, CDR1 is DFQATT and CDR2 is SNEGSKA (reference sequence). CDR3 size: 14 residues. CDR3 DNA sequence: TGCAGTGCTAGTCCGGGCTTTGGCAATCAGCCCCAGCATTTT. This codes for CSASPGFGNQPQHF.

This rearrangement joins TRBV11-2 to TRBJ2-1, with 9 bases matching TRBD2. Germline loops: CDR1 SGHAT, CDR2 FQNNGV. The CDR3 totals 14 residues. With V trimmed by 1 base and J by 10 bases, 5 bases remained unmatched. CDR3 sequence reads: CASSLVTSGSEQFF. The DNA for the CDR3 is TGTGCCAGCAGCTTAGTAACTAGCGGGTCGGAGCAGTTCTTC.

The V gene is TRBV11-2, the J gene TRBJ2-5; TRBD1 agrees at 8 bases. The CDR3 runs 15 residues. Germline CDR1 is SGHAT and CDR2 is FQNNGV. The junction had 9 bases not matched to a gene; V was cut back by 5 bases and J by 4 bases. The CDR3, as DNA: TGTGCCAGCAGCCACCGGACAGGGTTGGGAGAGACCCAGTACTTC. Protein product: CASSHRTGLGETQYF.

Here the CDR3 DNA reads TGTGCCAGCAGGTTTGGTAGGGACCAAGAGACCCAGTACTTC. The encoded protein is CASRFGRDQETQYF. The genes are TRBV25-1 and TRBJ2-5; D unresolved. V lost 6 bases to trimming and J lost 0 bases, with 11 bases between them. Per germline, CDR1 MGHDK and CDR2 SYGVNS. CDR3 length equals 14 residues.

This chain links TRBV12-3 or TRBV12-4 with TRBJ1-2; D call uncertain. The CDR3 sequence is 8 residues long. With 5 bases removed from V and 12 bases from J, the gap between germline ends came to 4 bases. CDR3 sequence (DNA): TGTGCCAGCAGTCTCAACACCTTC. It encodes CASSLNTF.

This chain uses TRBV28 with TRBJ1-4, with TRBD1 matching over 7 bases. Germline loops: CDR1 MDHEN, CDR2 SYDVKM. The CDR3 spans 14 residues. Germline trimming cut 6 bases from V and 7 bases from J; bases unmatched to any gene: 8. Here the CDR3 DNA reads TGTGCCAGCAGAGCGACAGGGAAGGTTGAAAAACTGTTTTTT. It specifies CASRATGKVEKLFF.

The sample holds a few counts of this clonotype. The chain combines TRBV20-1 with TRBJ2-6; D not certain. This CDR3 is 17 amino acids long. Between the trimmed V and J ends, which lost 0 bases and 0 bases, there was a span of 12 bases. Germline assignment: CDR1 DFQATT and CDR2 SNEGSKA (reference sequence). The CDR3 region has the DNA TGCAGTGCTAGAGATGGCCGTAGGGCCTCTGGGGCCAACGTCCTGACTTTC. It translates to CSARDGRRASGANVLTF.

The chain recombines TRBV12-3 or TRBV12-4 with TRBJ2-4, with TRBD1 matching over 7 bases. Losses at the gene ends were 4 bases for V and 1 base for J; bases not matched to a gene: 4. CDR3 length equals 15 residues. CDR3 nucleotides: TGTGCCAGCAGTTCCTCCAGGGGGGCCAAAAACATTCAGTACTTC. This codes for CASSSSRGAKNIQYF.

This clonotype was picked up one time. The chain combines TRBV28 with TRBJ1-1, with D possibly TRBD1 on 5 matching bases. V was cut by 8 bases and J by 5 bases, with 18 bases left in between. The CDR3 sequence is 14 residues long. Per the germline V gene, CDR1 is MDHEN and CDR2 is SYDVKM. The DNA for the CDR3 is TGTGCCAGCTGTCCAGGGTCCGGGGTAACTGAAGCTTTCTTT. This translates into CASCPGSGVTEAFF.

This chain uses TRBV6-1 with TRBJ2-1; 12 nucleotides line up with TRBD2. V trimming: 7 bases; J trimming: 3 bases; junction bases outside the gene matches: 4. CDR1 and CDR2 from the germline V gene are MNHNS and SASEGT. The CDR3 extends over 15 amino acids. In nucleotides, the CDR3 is TGTGCCAGCAATCCGGGACTAGCGGGCTACAATGAGCAGTTCTTC. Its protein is CASNPGLAGYNEQFF.

CDR3 sequence: CASSPRWGSTDTQYF. CDR3 nucleotides: TGTGCCAGCAGCCCCCGCTGGGGGAGCACAGATACGCAGTATTTT. V usage is TRBV27 and J usage is TRBJ2-3; the D gene could be TRBD1 or TRBD2 (5 bases each). Per the germline V gene, CDR1 is MNHEY and CDR2 is SMNVEV (reference sequence). The CDR3 runs to 15 residues. Trimming removed 6 bases at V and 0 bases at J, with 13 bases between.

CDR3 in DNA: TGCAGTGCTAGAGATGCATCGACAGGGGGTAATCAGCCCCAGCATTTT. Translated: CSARDASTGGNQPQHF. This sequence joins TRBV20-1 and TRBJ1-5; TRBD1 matches 9 bases. Germline V CDR1 and CDR2: DFQATT, SNEGSKA (reference sequence). J gave up 4 bases and V 0 bases, and 7 bases lay outside the gene matches. The CDR3 covers 16 residues.

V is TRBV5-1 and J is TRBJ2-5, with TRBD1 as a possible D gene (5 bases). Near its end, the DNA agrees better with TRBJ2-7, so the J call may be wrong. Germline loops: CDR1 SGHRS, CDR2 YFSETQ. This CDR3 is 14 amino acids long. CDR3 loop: CASSLDTWGSEQYF. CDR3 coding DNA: TGCGCCAGCAGCTTGGACACTTGGGGCTCCGAGCAGTACTTC.

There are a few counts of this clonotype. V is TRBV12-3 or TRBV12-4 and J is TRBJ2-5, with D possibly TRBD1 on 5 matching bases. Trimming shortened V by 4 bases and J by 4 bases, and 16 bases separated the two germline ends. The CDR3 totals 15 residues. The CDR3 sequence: CASSSGMQGLETQYF. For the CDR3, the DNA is TGTGCCAGCAGTTCGGGCATGCAGGGCCTAGAGACCCAGTACTTC.

The CDR3 coding sequence is TGTGCCAGCAGCCTCAACAGGGGCGGAGATGGCTACACCTTC. Amino acids: CASSLNRGGDGYTF. This sequence joins TRBV13 and TRBJ1-2; 7 bases agree with TRBD1. This CDR3 is 14 amino acids long. Germline CDR1 is PRHDT and CDR2 is FYEKMQ (reference sequence). V was pared by 5 bases and J by 6 bases, with 9 bases of the junction left unmatched.